This T cell receptor beta chain was obtained from a study of blood T cells in healthy people across ages (dated by TCRdb to the mid-2010s). With regard to the full study: In model experiments, roughly one uniquely barcoded TCR beta cDNA molecule per two T cells was captured by template switching. To track age-related changes in TCR beta repertoire diversity, the study relied on deep sequencing normalized with unique cDNA molecular identifiers. The donors were divided into four age groups: young (average about 15 years), middle-aged (about 39), aged (around 67) and long-lived (around 80). To avoid experimental bias, donors of different ages were spread randomly across the sequencing lanes. The study analyzed two additional independent replicas of 1 million unique cDNA reads from the same blood draw for two donors, one aged 18 to 29 and one aged 80 or older. Beyond this particular receptor, the publication reports: Compared with the aged group, the long-lived group had more naive CD4+ T cells, fewer expanded clones and increased TCR diversity, a pattern suggesting age selection. As age increased, observed TCR beta diversity per million T cells dropped in a roughly linear way, and a significant reduction was already evident by age about 40. Estimates of total diversity based on one million sequenced T cells were regarded as lower bounds and as underestimates. A strong correlation was found between observed TCR beta diversity and the percentage of naive T cells measured by flow cytometry. Since profiling was done on bulk unsorted PBMCs, naive and antigen-experienced compartments could not be conclusively compared. Donor CMV infection status was unknown, potentially confounding age-related changes in expanded clonotypes.

Libraries were built with 5' RACE. TCRdb records Illumina HiSeq 2500 as the sequencer. A second PCR of roughly 7 to 12 cycles was run with a J-beta primer mix and a sample-barcoded 5' primer. A template-switch 5' adaptor carrying 12 random nucleotides introduced a unique molecular identifier onto each TCR beta cDNA molecule. At least 2.5 million CDR3-containing paired-end reads were obtained from each sample. First-strand cDNA was synthesized from all RNA with the Mint cDNA synthesis kit, primed by a TRBC-specific oligonucleotide. After uracil-DNA glycosylase treatment, a first 18-cycle PCR used universal primers M1SS and BC2_uni_R on all cDNA. The original pipeline was this. Normalization of each sample was performed by random selection of 1 million high-quality reads, each carrying a distinct molecular identifier. Instead of being binned into consensus sequences, reads with shared molecular identifiers were discarded. MiTCR, set to a Q25 quality threshold and the strictest error-elimination algorithm, was used for CDR3 identification, clonotype clustering and error correction. A nonparametric unseen species model using Euler transformation provided a lower-bound estimate of total TCR beta diversity. Clones were called with MiXCR by TCRdb after fastp trimmed the public reads at Q25, and only in-frame beta chains were retained. Rows with a matching CDR3 protein are joined into one entry that keeps the most common DNA and genes. The V and J calls shown here were made by TCRdb, not taken from the authors' results. For this sample the table gives about a million distinct CDR3 sequences, of which roughly 48% were detected only once. The ten largest clones represent around an eighth of the sample.

Donors were approximately 42 systemically healthy Caucasian individuals from Russia aged roughly 6 to 100 years. Approximately 10 milliliters of peripheral blood were collected from each donor into EDTA-treated Vacutainer tubes. Ficoll-Paque density-gradient centrifugation was used to isolate PBMCs, with at least 6.5 million per sample. Total RNA, at least 6 micrograms per sample, was extracted from PBMCs with Trizol reagent. For every donor, an aliquot of PBMCs went through flow cytometry to measure the percentages of naive CD45RAhigh/CD27high T cells. Measured from the cysteine to the phenylalanine, the CDR3 is 14 residues long. The entry retains the CDR3 DNA only, 42 bases that are in frame from base 1. The junction shows trimming of 4 bases on V and 1 base on J, plus 8 bases between the germline ends. From a lookup of the germline V gene (reference sequence), CDR1 and CDR2 are SEHNR and FQNEAQ.

This clonotype was counted only a few times. Its binding antigen is unknown. The sample holds no much larger clone one base away, and base qualities are not on file. The receptor chain draws on TRBV7-9 and TRBJ1-5; TRBD1 might be the D gene, on 5 matching bases. The source material was blood. The TCR comes from a man aged 25-45 years in good health. Here is the DNA: TGTGCCAGCAGCTCGGACACGAGCAATCAGCCCCAGCATTTT. Translated, it reads CASSSDTSNQPQHF. The CDR3, completed at both ends by the reference TRBV7-9 and TRBJ1-5 genes, gives the full variable domain DTGVSQNPRHKITKRGQNVTFRCDPISEHNRLYWYRQTLGQGPEFLTYFQNEAQLEKSRLLSDRFSAERPKGSFSTLEIQRTEQGDSAMYLCASSSDTSNQPQHFGDGTRLSIL.